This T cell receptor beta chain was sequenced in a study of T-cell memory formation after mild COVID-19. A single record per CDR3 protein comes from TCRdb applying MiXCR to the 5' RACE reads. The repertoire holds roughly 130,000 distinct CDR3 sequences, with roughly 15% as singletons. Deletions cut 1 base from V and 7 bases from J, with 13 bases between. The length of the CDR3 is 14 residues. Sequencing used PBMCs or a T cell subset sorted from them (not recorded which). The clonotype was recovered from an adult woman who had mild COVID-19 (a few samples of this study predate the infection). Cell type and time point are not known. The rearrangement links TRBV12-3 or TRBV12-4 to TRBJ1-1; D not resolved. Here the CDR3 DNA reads TGTGCCAGCAGTTTAGTTGAGCGGATCGGTGAAGCTTTCTTT. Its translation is CASSLVERIGEAFF.